These 28 T cell receptor beta chains were sequenced from one sample in a study of cytomegalovirus exposure and HLA in healthy donors. The PCR had 60 Vbeta and 13 Jbeta primers. Produced via immunoSEQ multiplex PCR; TCRdb's table is partial and in-frame only. Among tens of thousands of clones listed, approximately 84% were seen once. Sequenced sample: PBMCs. The receptor source for this set is a woman aged 50 to 60 in good health and CMV-seronegative.

The chain links TRBV7-9 to TRBJ2-5; 10 positions match TRBD2. J was trimmed by 2 bases and V by 10 bases; bases with no gene match: 13. Germline V lookup: CDR1 SEHNR, CDR2 FQNEAQ (reference sequence). The CDR3 covers 16 residues. The CDR3: CATSRGLARTQETQYF. The CDR3 DNA reads as TGTGCCACCTCTAGGGGACTAGCGAGAACACAAGAGACCCAGTACTTC.

The rearrangement links TRBV7-6 to TRBJ1-4; possibly TRBD1 for D (5 bases). Trimming stripped 5 bases from V and 8 bases from J, with 18 bases between. The germline gives CDR1 SGHVS, CDR2 FNYEAQ. This CDR3 has 15 amino acids. CDR3: CASSASGTSGEKLFF. In DNA form, the CDR3 reads TGTGCCAGCAGCGCCTCCGGGACTTCGGGGGAAAAACTGTTTTTT.

The chain employs TRBV20-1 and TRBJ2-1, with D hard to call. Trimming shortened V by 5 bases and J by 10 bases, and 12 bases separated the two germline ends. Germline CDR1 is DFQATT and CDR2 is SNEGSKA (reference sequence). The CDR3 consists of 11 residues. The CDR3 loop is CSAYNSLEQFF. CDR3 nucleotide sequence: TGCAGTGCTTATAACAGCCTAGAGCAGTTCTTC.

The gene calls are TRBV27 and TRBJ2-3; 11 nucleotides line up with TRBD1. The V gene end was trimmed by 5 bases and the J gene end by 9 bases; junction bases not matched to a gene: 10. Germline V lookup: CDR1 MNHEY, CDR2 SMNVEV (reference sequence). This CDR3 region has 15 residues. For the CDR3, the DNA is TGTGCCAGCAGTCCGTGGACAGGGGGCGAGCCGACGCAGTATTTT. Its translation is CASSPWTGGEPTQYF.

This chain joins TRBV9 and TRBJ2-3; D remains unclear. Trimming stripped 0 bases from V and 1 base from J, with 6 bases between. CDR1 and CDR2 (germline): SGDLS, YYNGEE. The CDR3 contains 14 residues. The CDR3 here is CASSVDQGTDTQYF. The CDR3 coding sequence is TGTGCCAGCAGCGTAGACCAGGGCACAGATACGCAGTATTTT.

This clone was observed once. The J gene is TRBJ2-1, the V gene TRBV9; D is unclear. This CDR3 region has 13 residues. The germline V and J ends were trimmed by 2 bases and 8 bases, with 11 bases remaining between them. Germline-derived CDR1 and CDR2 are SGDLS and YYNGEE. The CDR3 nucleotides read TGTGCCAGCAGCGTTCAGATAAGTGATGAGCAGTTCTTC. This encodes CASSVQISDEQFF.

The table lists this clone with a few counts. The chain employs TRBV7-9 and TRBJ1-1; perhaps TRBD1 as D (5 bases). Trimming removed 2 bases from V and 3 bases from J, with 10 bases in between. The CDR3 sequence is 14 residues long. Germline V gene data show CDR1 as SEHNR and CDR2 as FQNEAQ (reference sequence). The chain's CDR3 is CASSLLGEDTEAFF. CDR3 in DNA: TGTGCCAGCAGCTTATTAGGGGAGGACACTGAAGCTTTCTTT.

The rearrangement uses TRBV7-2 and TRBJ2-2, with TRBD2 identical over 7 bases. The CDR3 is 13 residues long. Looked up from germline, CDR1 is SGHTA and CDR2 is FQGNSA. V lost 4 bases, J lost 7 bases, and 3 bases stayed unmatched. Written as DNA, the CDR3 is TGTGCCAGCAGCTCCTTAGCGGGCGGGGAGCTGTTTTTT. Translated, it gives CASSSLAGGELFF.

The rearrangement joins TRBV5-1 to TRBJ2-5, with D uncertain. V lost 4 bases, J lost 2 bases, and 3 bases lay in between. This CDR3 spans 11 amino acids. The germline V gene has CDR1 SGHRS and CDR2 YFSETQ. For the CDR3, the DNA is TGCGCCAGCAGCCAGCAAGAGACCCAGTACTTC. It specifies CASSQQETQYF.

The rearrangement links TRBV18 to TRBJ1-4; no clear D gene. The CDR3 has 13 amino acids. CDR1 is KGHSH and CDR2 is LQKENI in the germline V gene. Trimming pared 6 bases from V and 6 bases from J, leaving 11 bases between. CDR3 sequence: CASSPVLYEKLFF. CDR3 nucleotides: TGTGCCAGCTCCCCAGTCCTTTATGAAAAACTGTTTTTT.

V gene TRBV27 combines with J gene TRBJ1-2; D is undetermined. CDR1 and CDR2 (germline): MNHEY, SMNVEV (reference sequence). The CDR3 loop spans 13 amino acids. The ends were cut back, 6 bases at V and 1 base at J, with 9 bases in the middle. The CDR3 DNA reads as TGTGCCAGCAGGCTCGGGGTTAACTATGGCTACACCTTC. It encodes CASRLGVNYGYTF.

The rearrangement uses TRBV5-1 and TRBJ1-2, with a tentative D call TRBD1 (5 bases). Germline CDR1 and CDR2: SGHRS and YFSETQ. The CDR3 totals 13 residues. With 4 bases removed from V and 5 bases from J, the gap between germline ends came to 12 bases. The CDR3 DNA sequence: TGCGCCAGCAGCATGACAGAGGATTATGGCTACACCTTC. This encodes CASSMTEDYGYTF.

CDR3 DNA sequence: TGTGCCAGCAGTCCGCGGGTAGCGGACTATGGCTACACCTTC. Residues: CASSPRVADYGYTF. The rearrangement links TRBV28 to TRBJ1-2, with D unclear. The V end lost 5 bases, the J end lost 3 bases, and 13 bases lay between the germline ends. The germline gives CDR1 MDHEN, CDR2 SYDVKM. The CDR3 length is 14 residues.

This chain uses TRBV5-1 with TRBJ2-3; 9 positions agree with TRBD1. The CDR3 is 18 amino acids. After removal of 3 bases from V and 4 bases from J, the junction contained 15 bases not matched to a gene. Germline-derived CDR1 and CDR2 are SGHRS and YFSETQ. CDR3 region: CASSSMPTGTGPPDTQYF. In nucleotides, the CDR3 is TGCGCCAGCAGCTCAATGCCAACCGGGACAGGGCCCCCAGATACGCAGTATTTT. Full variable domain (rest looked up from reference TRBV5-1 and TRBJ2-3): KAGVTQTPRYLIKTRGQQVTLSCSPISGHRSVSWYQQTPGQGLQFLFEYFSETQRNKGNFPGRFSGRQFSNSRSEMNVSTLELGDSALYLCASSSMPTGTGPPDTQYFGPGTRLTVL.

V gene TRBV18 combines with J gene TRBJ2-5, with 10 bases fitting TRBD2. V lost 0 bases, J lost 3 bases, and 7 bases stayed unmatched. The CDR3 contains 17 residues. CDR1 KGHSH and CDR2 LQKENI come from the germline V gene. The CDR3 is CASSPPPSGGLKETQYF. The CDR3 DNA reads as TGTGCCAGCTCACCACCCCCTAGCGGGGGATTAAAAGAGACCCAGTACTTC.

This chain uses TRBV30 with TRBJ1-1, with D tentatively TRBD1 (5 bases). The V gene lost 1 base and the J gene lost 7 bases, with 7 bases spanning the gap. The CDR3 is 11 amino acids. Germline values: CDR1 GTSNPN, CDR2 SVGIG (reference sequence). The CDR3 DNA reads as TGTGCCTGGAGTGCAGACAGTGAAGCTTTCTTT. This sequence encodes CAWSADSEAFF.

The rearrangement joins TRBV5-1 to TRBJ2-3; 8 nucleotides agree with TRBD2. The V and J ends lost 0 bases and 0 bases, in that order; junction bases with no gene match: 9. The CDR3 covers 18 residues. Germline loops: CDR1 SGHRS, CDR2 YFSETQ. The CDR3 reads CASSLATTSVKSTDTQYF. The CDR3 DNA sequence: TGCGCCAGCAGCTTGGCCACGACTAGCGTGAAGAGCACAGATACGCAGTATTTT.

This chain connects TRBV4-1 to TRBJ1-4; a weak D match, TRBD1 (5 bases). The CDR3 contains 16 residues. Germline V lookup: CDR1 MGHRA, CDR2 YSYEKL. Trimming left V 0 bases short and J 5 bases short, with 13 bases between. The CDR3 DNA reads TGCGCCAGCAGCCAAGATGCCCTAGGGGAAAATGAAAAACTGTTTTTT. It codes for CASSQDALGENEKLFF.

V gene TRBV7-8 combines with J gene TRBJ2-1, with 7 bases matching TRBD1. This CDR3 has 15 residues. Germline trimming cut 6 bases from V and 3 bases from J; bases unmatched to any gene: 8. CDR1 is SGHVS, CDR2 FQNEAQ, per germline. Written as DNA, the CDR3 is TGTGCCAGCAGGCAGTTAGGGGGCATCTACAATGAGCAGTTCTTC. Protein: CASRQLGGIYNEQFF.

This chain links TRBV9 with TRBJ2-7, with 9 bases matching TRBD1. Germline V gene sequence: CDR1 SGDLS, CDR2 YYNGEE. The CDR3 loop spans 15 amino acids. The ends lost 0 bases at V and 1 base at J; junction bases unmatched: 2. The CDR3 is CASSVGDRESYEQYF. The CDR3 DNA reads TGTGCCAGCAGCGTAGGGGACAGGGAATCCTACGAGCAGTACTTC.

The chain uses TRBV5-1 and TRBJ2-1, with 9 bases that match TRBD2. CDR1 is SGHRS and CDR2 is YFSETQ in the germline V gene. This CDR3 spans 16 amino acids. J was trimmed by 4 bases and V by 0 bases; bases with no gene match: 5. CDR3 sequence: CASSLASGEYYNEQFF. CDR3 bases: TGCGCCAGCAGCTTGGCTAGCGGGGAATATTACAATGAGCAGTTCTTC. Variable domain in full (rest from reference TRBV5-1 and TRBJ2-1): KAGVTQTPRYLIKTRGQQVTLSCSPISGHRSVSWYQQTPGQGLQFLFEYFSETQRNKGNFPGRFSGRQFSNSRSEMNVSTLELGDSALYLCASSLASGEYYNEQFFGPGTRLTVL.

This clone was picked up one time. The chain is built from TRBV27 and TRBJ1-1, with no clear D. With 1 base removed from V and 11 bases from J, the gap between germline ends came to 14 bases. CDR3 length: 13 residues. From germline, CDR1 is MNHEY and CDR2 SMNVEV (reference sequence). The CDR3 loop is CASSLYTEGDAFF. The CDR3 coding sequence is TGTGCCAGCAGTTTATACACGGAGGGTGATGCTTTCTTT.

The rearrangement links TRBV7-2 to TRBJ2-3; the match to TRBD1 covers 8 bases. This CDR3 contains 16 residues. V dropped 6 bases and J dropped 2; count of bases not matched to a gene: 10. CDR1 is SGHTA, CDR2 FQGNSA, per germline. CDR3 residues: CASRSRGQDPTDTQYF. The CDR3 region has the DNA TGTGCCAGCAGGTCAAGGGGACAGGACCCCACAGATACGCAGTATTTT.

This chain links TRBV19 with TRBJ2-5, with unresolved D. The CDR3 length is 12 residues. V was cut by 7 bases and J by 5 bases, with 11 bases left in between. Germline values: CDR1 LNHDA, CDR2 SQIVND (reference sequence). The CDR3 reads CASIGSEETQYF. As DNA, the CDR3 is TGTGCCAGTATAGGATCGGAGGAGACCCAGTACTTC. Together with reference TRBV19 and TRBJ2-5, the CDR3 gives the full variable domain: DGGITQSPKYLFRKEGQNVTLSCEQNLNHDAMYWYRQDPGQGLRLIYYSQIVNDFQKGDIAEGYSVSREKKESFPLTVTSAQKNPTAFYLCASIGSEETQYFGPGTRLLVL.

The J gene is TRBJ1-2, the V gene TRBV25-1; 7 nucleotides line up with TRBD1. CDR1 and CDR2 from the germline V gene are MGHDK and SYGVNS. The CDR3 loop spans 14 amino acids. V was clipped by 4 bases and J by 5 bases; unmatched bases: 7. For the CDR3, the DNA is TGTGCCAGCAGTGCAGGGGGAGGACGTTATGGCTACACCTTC. This sequence encodes CASSAGGGRYGYTF.

This clone was seen a few times. The V gene is TRBV27, the J gene TRBJ1-1, with a weak D call TRBD1 (6 bases). The V end lost 4 bases, the J end lost 1 base, and 13 bases lay between the germline ends. The CDR3 sequence is 15 residues long. CDR1 is MNHEY, CDR2 SMNVEV, per germline (reference sequence). CDR3 sequence reads: CASSSSGAKNTEAFF. CDR3 bases: TGTGCCAGCAGTTCTTCAGGGGCAAAGAACACTGAAGCTTTCTTT.

The CDR3: CASSFTGSATNEKLFF. The CDR3, as DNA: TGTGCCAGCAGCTTTACAGGGTCAGCAACTAATGAAAAACTGTTTTTT. This chain links TRBV7-8 with TRBJ1-4, with a weak D call TRBD1 (6 bases). The V gene's germline CDR1 is SGHVS and CDR2 FQNEAQ. The CDR3 has 16 amino acids. V was cut by 3 bases and J by 0 bases, with 11 bases left in between. The full variable domain, its missing parts supplied by reference TRBV7-8 and TRBJ1-4, is GAGVSQSPRYKVAKRGQDVALRCDPISGHVSLFWYQQALGQGPEFLTYFQNEAQLDKSGLPSDRFFAERPEGSVSTLKIQRTQQEDSAVYLCASSFTGSATNEKLFFGSGTQLSVL.

Only one count was recorded for this clone. The chain couples TRBV27 to TRBJ1-2; possibly TRBD1 for D (6 bases). V lost 5 bases and J 4 bases, leaving 26 bases between the germline ends. CDR1 MNHEY and CDR2 SMNVEV come from the germline V gene (reference sequence). The CDR3 is 18 residues long. CDR3 nucleotides: TGTGCCAGCAGTCCTCGCACTCCGGACAGCCCCCAATTCTATGGCTACACCTTC. Its translation is CASSPRTPDSPQFYGYTF.